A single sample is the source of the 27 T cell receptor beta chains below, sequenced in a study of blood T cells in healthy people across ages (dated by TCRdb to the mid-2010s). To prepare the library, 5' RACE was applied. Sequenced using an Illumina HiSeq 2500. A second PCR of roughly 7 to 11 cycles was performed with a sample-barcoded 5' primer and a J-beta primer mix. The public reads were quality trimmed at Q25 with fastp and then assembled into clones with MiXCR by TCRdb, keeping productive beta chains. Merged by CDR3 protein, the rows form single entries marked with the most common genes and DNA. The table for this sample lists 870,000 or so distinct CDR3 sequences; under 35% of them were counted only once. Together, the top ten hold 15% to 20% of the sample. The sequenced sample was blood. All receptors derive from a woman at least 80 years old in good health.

In nucleotides, the CDR3 is TGTGCCAGCAGCCAAAGTGTGGGGACAGGGACTGAAGCTTTCTTT. The encoded protein is CASSQSVGTGTEAFF. This sequence joins TRBV16 and TRBJ1-1, with 9 bases identical to TRBD1. The CDR3 is made up of 15 amino acids. From germline, CDR1 is KGHSY and CDR2 FQNENV. V dropped 2 bases and J dropped 5; count of bases not matched to a gene: 6.

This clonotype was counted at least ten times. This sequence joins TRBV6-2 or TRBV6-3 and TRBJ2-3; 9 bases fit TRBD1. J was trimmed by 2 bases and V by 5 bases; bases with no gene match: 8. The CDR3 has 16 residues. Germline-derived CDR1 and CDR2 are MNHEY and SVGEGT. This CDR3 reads CASSPGQGPITDTQYF. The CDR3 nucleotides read TGTGCCAGCAGTCCCGGACAGGGGCCGATCACAGATACGCAGTATTTT.

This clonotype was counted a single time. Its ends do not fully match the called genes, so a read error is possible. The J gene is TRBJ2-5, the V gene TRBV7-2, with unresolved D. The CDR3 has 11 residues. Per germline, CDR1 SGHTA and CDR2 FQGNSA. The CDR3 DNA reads TGTGCCTGCAGCTTTACGGAGACCCCGTACTTC. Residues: CACSFTETPYF.

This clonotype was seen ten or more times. The chain's CDR3 is CSARMALNEQFF. The CDR3 DNA follows: TGCAGTGCTAGGATGGCGCTCAATGAGCAGTTCTTC. The rearrangement uses TRBV20-1 and TRBJ2-1; D unresolved. V lost 3 bases and J lost 6, with 9 bases in between. CDR3 length equals 12 residues. Germline V gene sequence: CDR1 DFQATT, CDR2 SNEGSKA (reference sequence).

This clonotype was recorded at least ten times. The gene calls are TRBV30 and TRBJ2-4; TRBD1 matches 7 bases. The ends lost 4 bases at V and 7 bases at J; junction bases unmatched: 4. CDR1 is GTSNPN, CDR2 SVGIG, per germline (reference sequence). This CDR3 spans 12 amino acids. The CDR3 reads CAWNTGENIQYF. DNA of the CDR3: TGTGCCTGGAATACAGGGGAGAACATTCAGTACTTC.

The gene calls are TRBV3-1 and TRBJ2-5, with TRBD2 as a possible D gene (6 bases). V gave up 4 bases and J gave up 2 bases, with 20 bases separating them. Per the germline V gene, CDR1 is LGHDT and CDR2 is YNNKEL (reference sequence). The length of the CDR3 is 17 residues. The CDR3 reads CASSRRQSLAAQETQYF. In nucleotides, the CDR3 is TGTGCCAGCAGCCGACGGCAGTCATTAGCGGCTCAAGAGACCCAGTACTTC.

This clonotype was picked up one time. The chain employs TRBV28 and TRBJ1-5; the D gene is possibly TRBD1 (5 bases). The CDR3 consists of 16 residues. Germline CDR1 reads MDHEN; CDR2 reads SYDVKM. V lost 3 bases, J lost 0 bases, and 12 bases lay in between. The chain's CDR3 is CASSLGGAGSNQPQHF. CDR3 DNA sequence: TGTGCCAGCAGTTTGGGAGGGGCCGGTAGCAATCAGCCCCAGCATTTT.

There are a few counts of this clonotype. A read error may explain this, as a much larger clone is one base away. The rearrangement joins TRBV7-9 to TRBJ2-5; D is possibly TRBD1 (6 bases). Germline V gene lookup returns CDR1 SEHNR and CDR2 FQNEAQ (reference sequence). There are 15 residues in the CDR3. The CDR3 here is CANSLRGSLQETQYF. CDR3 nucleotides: TGTGCCAACAGCCTAAGGGGGAGTTTACAAGAGACCCAGTACTTC.

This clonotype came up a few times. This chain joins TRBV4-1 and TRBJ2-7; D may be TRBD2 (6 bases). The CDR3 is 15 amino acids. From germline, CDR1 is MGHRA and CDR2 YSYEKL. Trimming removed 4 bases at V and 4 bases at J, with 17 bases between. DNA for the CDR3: TGCGCCAGCAGCCCCGGGCCCGGGACTCATTACGAGCAGTACTTC. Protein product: CASSPGPGTHYEQYF.

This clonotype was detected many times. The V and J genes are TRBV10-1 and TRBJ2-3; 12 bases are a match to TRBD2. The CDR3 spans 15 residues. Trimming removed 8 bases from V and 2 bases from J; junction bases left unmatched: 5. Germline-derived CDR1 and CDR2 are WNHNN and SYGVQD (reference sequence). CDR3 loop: CASAGLAGNTDTQYF. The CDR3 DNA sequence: TGCGCCAGCGCCGGACTAGCGGGGAACACAGATACGCAGTATTTT.

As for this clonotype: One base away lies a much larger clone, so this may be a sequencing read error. The CDR3 region has the DNA TGTGCCGGCAGCTCTCAGATTAGCAATCAGCCCCAGCATTTT. It yields the protein CAGSSQISNQPQHF. This chain joins TRBV7-2 and TRBJ1-5; no clear D gene. CDR3 length equals 14 residues. Germline lookup yields CDR1 SGHTA and CDR2 FQGNSA.

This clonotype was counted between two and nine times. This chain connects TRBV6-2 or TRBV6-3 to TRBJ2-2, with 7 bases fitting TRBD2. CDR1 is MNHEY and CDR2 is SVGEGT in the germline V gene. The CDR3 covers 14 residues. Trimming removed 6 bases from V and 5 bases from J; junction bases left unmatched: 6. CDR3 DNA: TGTGCCAGCAGGGGGGAGGGAGCGACCGGGGAGCTGTTTTTT. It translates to CASRGEGATGELFF.

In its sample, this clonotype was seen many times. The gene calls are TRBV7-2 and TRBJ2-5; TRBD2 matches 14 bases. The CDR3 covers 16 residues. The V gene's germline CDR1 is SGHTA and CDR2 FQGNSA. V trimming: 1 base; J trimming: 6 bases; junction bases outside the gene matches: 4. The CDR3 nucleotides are TGTGCCAGCAGCTTAGGACTAGCGGGGGGGCAGAAGACCCAGTACTTC. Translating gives CASSLGLAGGQKTQYF.

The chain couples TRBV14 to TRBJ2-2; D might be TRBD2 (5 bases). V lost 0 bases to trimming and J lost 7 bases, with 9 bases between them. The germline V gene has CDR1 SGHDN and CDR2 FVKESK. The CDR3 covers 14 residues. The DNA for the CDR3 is TGTGCCAGCAGCCAAGACGCGGGTATCGGGGAGCTGTTTTTT. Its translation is CASSQDAGIGELFF.

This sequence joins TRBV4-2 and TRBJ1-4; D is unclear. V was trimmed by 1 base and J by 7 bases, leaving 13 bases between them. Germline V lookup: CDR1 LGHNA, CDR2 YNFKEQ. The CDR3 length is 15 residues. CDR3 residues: CASSQAEGGSEKLFF. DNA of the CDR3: TGTGCCAGCAGCCAAGCCGAGGGTGGTTCTGAAAAACTGTTTTTT.

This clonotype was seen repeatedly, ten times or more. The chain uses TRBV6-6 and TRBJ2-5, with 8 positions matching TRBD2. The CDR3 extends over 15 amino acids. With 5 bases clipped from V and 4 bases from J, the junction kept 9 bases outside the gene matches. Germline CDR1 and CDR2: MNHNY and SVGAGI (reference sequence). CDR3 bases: TGTGCCAGCAGTGGGGGGCGGGGGGTTCGAGAGACCCAGTACTTC. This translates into CASSGGRGVRETQYF.

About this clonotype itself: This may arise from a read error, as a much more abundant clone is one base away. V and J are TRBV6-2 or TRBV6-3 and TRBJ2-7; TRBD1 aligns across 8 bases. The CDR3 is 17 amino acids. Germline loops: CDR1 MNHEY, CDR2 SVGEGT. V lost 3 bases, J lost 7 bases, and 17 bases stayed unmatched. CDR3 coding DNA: TGTGCCAGCAGTTATTGGACAGGGATAAGGATCGGGAATGAGCAGTACTTC. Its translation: CASSYWTGIRIGNEQYF.

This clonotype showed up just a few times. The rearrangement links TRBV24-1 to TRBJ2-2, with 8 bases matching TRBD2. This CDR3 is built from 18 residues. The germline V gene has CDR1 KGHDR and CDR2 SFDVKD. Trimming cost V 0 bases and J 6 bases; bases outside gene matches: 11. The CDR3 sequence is CATSDLPGLAPSAGELFF. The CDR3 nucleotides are TGTGCCACCAGTGATTTGCCAGGACTAGCCCCGAGCGCCGGGGAGCTGTTTTTT.

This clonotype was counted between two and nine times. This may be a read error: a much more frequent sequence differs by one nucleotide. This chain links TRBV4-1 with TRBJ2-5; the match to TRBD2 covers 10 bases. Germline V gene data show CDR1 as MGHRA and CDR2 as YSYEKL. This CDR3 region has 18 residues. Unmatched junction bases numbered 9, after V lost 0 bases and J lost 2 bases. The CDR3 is CASSQDLGRAGGQETQYF. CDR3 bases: TGCGCCAGCAGCCAAGATCTGGGACGAGCGGGGGGGCAAGAGACCCAGTACTTC.

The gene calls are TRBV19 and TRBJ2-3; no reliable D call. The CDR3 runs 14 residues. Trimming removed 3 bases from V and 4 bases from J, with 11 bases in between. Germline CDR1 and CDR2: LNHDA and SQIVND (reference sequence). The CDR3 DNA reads TGTGCCAGTAGTATCGGAATTCGGGCAGATACGCAGTATTTT. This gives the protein CASSIGIRADTQYF.

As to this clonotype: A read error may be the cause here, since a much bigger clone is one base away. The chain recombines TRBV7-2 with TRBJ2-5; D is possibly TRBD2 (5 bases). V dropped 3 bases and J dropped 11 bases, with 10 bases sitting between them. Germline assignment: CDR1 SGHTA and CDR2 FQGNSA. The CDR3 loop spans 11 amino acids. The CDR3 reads CASSFGVEQYF. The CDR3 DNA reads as TGTGCCAGCAGCTTCGGGGTTGAGCAGTACTTC.

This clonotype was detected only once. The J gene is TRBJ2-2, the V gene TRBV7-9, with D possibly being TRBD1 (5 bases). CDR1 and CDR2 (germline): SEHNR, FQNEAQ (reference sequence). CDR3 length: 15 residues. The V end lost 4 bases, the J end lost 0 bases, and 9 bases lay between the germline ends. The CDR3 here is CASSWTSPNTGELFF. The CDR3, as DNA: TGTGCCAGCAGCTGGACATCACCGAACACCGGGGAGCTGTTTTTT.

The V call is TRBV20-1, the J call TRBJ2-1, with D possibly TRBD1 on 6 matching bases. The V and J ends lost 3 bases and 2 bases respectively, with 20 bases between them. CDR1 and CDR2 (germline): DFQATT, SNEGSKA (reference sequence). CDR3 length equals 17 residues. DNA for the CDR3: TGCAGTGCTAGGGCAGGGCGAAGATCAGGGGCCTACAATGAGCAGTTCTTC. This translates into CSARAGRRSGAYNEQFF.

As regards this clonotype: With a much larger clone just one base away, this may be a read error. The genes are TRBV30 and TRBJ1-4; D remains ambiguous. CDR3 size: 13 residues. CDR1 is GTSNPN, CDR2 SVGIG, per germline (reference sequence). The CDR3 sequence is CAWSSGLNEKRFF. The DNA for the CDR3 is TGTGCCTGGAGCTCCGGGCTTAATGAAAAACGGTTTTTT.

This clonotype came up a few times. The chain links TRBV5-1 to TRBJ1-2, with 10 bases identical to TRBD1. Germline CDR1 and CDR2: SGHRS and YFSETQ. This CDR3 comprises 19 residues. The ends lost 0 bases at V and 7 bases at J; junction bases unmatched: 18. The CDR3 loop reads CASSLGGPGQGVSTGGYTF. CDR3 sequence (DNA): TGCGCCAGCAGCTTGGGGGGCCCCGGACAGGGGGTTTCTACGGGTGGCTACACCTTC.

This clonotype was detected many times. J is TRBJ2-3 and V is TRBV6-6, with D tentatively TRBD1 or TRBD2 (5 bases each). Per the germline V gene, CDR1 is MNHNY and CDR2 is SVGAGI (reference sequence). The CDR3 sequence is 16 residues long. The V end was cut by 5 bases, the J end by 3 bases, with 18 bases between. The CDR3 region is CASSRGRRIVTDTQYF. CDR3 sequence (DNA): TGTGCCAGCAGTCGGGGACGTCGTATCGTTACAGATACGCAGTATTTT.

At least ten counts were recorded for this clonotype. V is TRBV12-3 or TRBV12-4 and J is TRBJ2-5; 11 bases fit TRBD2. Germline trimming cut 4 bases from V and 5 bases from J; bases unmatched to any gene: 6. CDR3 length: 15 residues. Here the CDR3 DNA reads TGTGCCAGCAGTTACTATAGCGGGGGGGCCGAGACCCAGTACTTC. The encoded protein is CASSYYSGGAETQYF.